The sequence of this TCR beta chain was determined in a study of STAT3 mutations in large granular lymphocyte leukemia. Sequencing used immunoSEQ multiplex PCR; TCRdb keeps in-frame clones, though not all of them. The sample carries roughly 5,900 clones, 88% recorded once. General study results and limits: All newly emerging clones after therapy were STAT3 wild type. In several patients, dominant TCR clone burden exceeded STAT3 mutant burden. Variable sampling intervals and differing treatment regimens complicated linking therapy response to TCR clonal burden changes. Clonal expansion was inferred from other time points because no sample existed at each clone's first appearance. Every T-cell large granular lymphocyte leukemia patient had at least one immunodominant TCR beta clonotype.

About this clone itself: As yet, its antigen is unknown.

Germline values: CDR1 SGDLS, CDR2 YYNGEE. The CDR3 is made up of 13 amino acids. The V and J ends lost 0 bases and 6 bases respectively, with 8 bases between them. Sequencing input: PBMCs. The sequence derives from a human donor with T large granular lymphocyte leukemia. Some clones in this sample may be carry-over from other donors' samples. The genes are TRBV9 and TRBJ2-3; D unclear. The CDR3 DNA reads TGTGCCAGCAGCGTAGATCTGGTGGATACGCAGTATTTT. Protein product: CASSVDLVDTQYF.